A single sample gave rise to the 10 T cell receptor beta chains below, sequenced in a study of blood T cell repertoires in COVID-19 (dated by TCRdb to 2020 to 2022). Libraries were built with the immunoSEQ multiplex PCR assay. The table comes from immuneACCESS by way of TCRdb, which keeps in-frame sequences with V and J called. Part of the clones is missing from these tables; in studies checked, under half for an unresolved V gene and the rest for unknown reasons. The sample table lists 140,000 or so clones, 65% to 90% of them with a count of one. Just under 3% of the sample lies in the top ten. Sequenced input: peripheral blood. The source of these receptors is a man in his fifties or sixties with acute or convalescent COVID-19.

This clone was seen once. The J gene is TRBJ1-2, the V gene TRBV6-5; TRBD1 might be the D (6 bases). Trimming removed 6 bases from V and 2 bases from J, with 10 bases in between. There are 13 residues in the CDR3. Per germline, CDR1 MNHEY and CDR2 SVGAGI. The CDR3 spells CASSPQGNYGYTF. The CDR3 DNA is TGTGCCAGCAGCCCACAGGGAAACTATGGCTACACCTTC.

The CDR3 DNA reads TGCGCCAGCAGAGAAACAGGGCTGAACACTGAAGCTTTCTTT. It translates to CASRETGLNTEAFF. The rearrangement uses TRBV5-1 and TRBJ1-1; D might be TRBD1 (6 bases). V was trimmed by 5 bases and J by 0 bases, leaving 11 bases between them. CDR1 is SGHRS, CDR2 YFSETQ, per germline. The CDR3 totals 14 residues.

Here the CDR3 reads CASTGTGFPSGYGYTF. CDR3 nucleotide sequence: TGTGCCAGCACCGGGACAGGATTTCCCTCGGGCTATGGCTACACCTTC. The chain carries TRBV2 and TRBJ1-2, with 8 bases matching TRBD1. CDR1 and CDR2 from the germline V gene are SNHLY and FYNNEI. The CDR3 consists of 16 residues. V shed 7 bases and J 4 bases; nucleotides not matched to a gene: 14.

This chain's CDR3 is CASSAGLGSGNTIYF. The CDR3 DNA sequence: TGTGCCAGCAGCGCCGGACTGGGCTCTGGAAACACCATATATTTT. The chain is built from TRBV9 and TRBJ1-3; D unresolved. Per the germline V gene, CDR1 is SGDLS and CDR2 is YYNGEE. This CDR3 has 15 residues. V was shortened by 3 bases and J by 0 bases, with 10 bases between the two germline ends.

The J gene is TRBJ2-5, the V gene TRBV28; D is perhaps TRBD1 (8 bases). CDR1 and CDR2 (germline): MDHEN, SYDVKM. V lost 6 bases, J lost 2 bases, and 19 bases lay in between. The CDR3 loop spans 16 amino acids. Here the CDR3 reads CASSTLHRGGQETQYF. The DNA for the CDR3 is TGTGCCAGCAGCACCTTACACAGGGGGGGTCAAGAGACCCAGTACTTC.

The V gene is TRBV14, the J gene TRBJ2-7; weak D call: TRBD1 (6 bases). Germline V gives CDR1 SGHDN, CDR2 FVKESK. V was cut by 1 base and J by 3 bases, with 7 bases left in between. The CDR3 runs to 13 residues. The CDR3, as DNA: TGTGCCAGCAGCCAAGTCAGGGGCTACGAGCAGTACTTC. It encodes CASSQVRGYEQYF.

This chain connects TRBV6-1 to TRBJ1-2; D is unclear. Per germline, CDR1 MNHNS and CDR2 SASEGT. The CDR3 consists of 12 residues. V shed 3 bases and J shed 3 bases, with 5 bases lying between them. CDR3 loop: CASSDPYYGYTF. The DNA of the CDR3 is TGTGCCAGCAGTGACCCCTACTATGGCTACACCTTC.

The CDR3 nucleotides are TGTGCCAGCAGCTTGAGAGGGGAGGGGGAGACCCAGTACTTC. Translation: CASSLRGEGETQYF. The chain uses TRBV11-3 and TRBJ2-5; 7 bases agree with TRBD2. In germline, CDR1 is SGHNT, CDR2 YENEEA. Unmatched junction bases numbered 6, after V lost 3 bases and J lost 5 bases. The CDR3 contains 14 residues.

In DNA form, the CDR3 reads TGTGCCAGCGGGACTGAGAACACTGAAGCTTTCTTT. This sequence encodes CASGTENTEAFF. V usage is TRBV2 and J usage is TRBJ1-1, with a tentative D call TRBD1 (5 bases). Germline CDR1 is SNHLY and CDR2 is FYNNEI. CDR3 size: 12 residues. V was shortened by 8 bases and J by 1 base, with 8 bases between the two germline ends.

The V and J genes are TRBV7-2 and TRBJ1-2, with 7 bases that match TRBD1. This CDR3 is built from 15 residues. Trimming at V came to 1 base and at J to 4 bases, leaving 6 bases not matched to a gene. Germline CDR1 SGHTA, CDR2 FQGNSA. The CDR3 sequence: CASSLGYRGPYGYTF. The CDR3 DNA is TGTGCCAGCAGCTTAGGATACAGGGGCCCCTATGGCTACACCTTC.